The rows below give T cell receptor beta chains drawn from one sample of a study of blood T cell repertoires in COVID-19. TCRdb keeps only in-frame clones here, not all; method: immunoSEQ multiplex PCR. The data show 80,000 to 130,000 clones, roughly nine tenths seen once. The sequenced sample consisted of peripheral blood. These receptors were taken from a man between 60 and 75 years old with acute or convalescent COVID-19. Each CDR3 is given with its conserved first and last residue. A D gene is named only where the DNA matches it firmly. Clone size, where shown, is once, few, many, or a class for clones that have expanded.

CDR3 protein | CDR3 DNA | V gene | clone size | D gene | J gene
CASSGRSGELFF | TGTGCCAGCAGCGGCCGAAGCGGGGAGCTGTTTTTT | TRBV7-3 | NA | NA | TRBJ2-2
CASSLGTTNTGELFF | TGTGCCAGCAGCTTAGGGACTACGAACACCGGGGAGCTGTTTTTT | TRBV11-1 | NA | NA | TRBJ2-2
CASSSARRVNFNGYTF | TGTGCCAGCAGTTCCGCGCGCAGGGTTAACTTCAATGGCTACACCTTC | TRBV28 | NA | NA | TRBJ1-2
CAISESDRGYSEQYF | TGTGCCATCAGTGAGTCAGACAGGGGTTATTCCGAGCAGTACTTC | TRBV10-3 | NA | TRBD1 | TRBJ2-7
CASSLGTGGRGTEAFF | TGTGCCAGCAGCTTAGGGACAGGGGGCCGGGGCACTGAAGCTTTCTTT | TRBV11-2 | NA | TRBD1 | TRBJ1-1
CASSLGGQSTNEKLFF | TGCGCCAGCAGCTTGGGCGGACAGTCAACTAATGAAAAACTGTTTTTT | TRBV5-1 | NA | NA | TRBJ1-4
CASTRGPDSEAFF | TGTGCCAGCACCAGGGGCCCCGATAGTGAAGCTTTCTTT | TRBV6-6 | few | NA | TRBJ1-1
CASSLEQGDGYTF | TGCGCCAGCAGCTTGGAACAGGGGGATGGCTACACCTTC | TRBV5-1 | NA | TRBD1 | TRBJ1-2
CASSRLAGAGYNEQFF | TGTGCCAGCAGTAGACTAGCGGGAGCCGGCTACAATGAGCAGTTCTTC | TRBV3-1/TRBV3-2 | NA | TRBD2 | TRBJ2-1
CAWSPRQTLNEKLFF | TGTGCCTGGAGCCCGCGACAGACTCTTAATGAAAAACTGTTTTTT | TRBV30 | few | NA | TRBJ1-4
CASSRGLGQPQHF | TGCGCCAGCAGTCGGGGTTTGGGGCAGCCCCAGCATTTT | TRBV10-1 | NA | NA | TRBJ1-5
CASSLPGGNTEAFF | TGTGCCAGCAGTTTACCGGGGGGGAACACTGAAGCTTTCTTT | TRBV27 | NA | NA | TRBJ1-1
CATSEAGQGMNQETQYF | TGTGCCACCAGTGAAGCAGGACAGGGCATGAACCAAGAGACCCAGTACTTC | TRBV24-1 | NA | TRBD1 | TRBJ2-5
CASRKQGSQPQHF | TGTGCCAGCAGGAAACAGGGGAGTCAGCCCCAGCATTTT | TRBV28 | NA | TRBD1 | TRBJ1-5
CASRNREGGSGEQYF | TGTGCCAGTAGGAACCGAGAGGGGGGGTCCGGCGAGCAGTACTTC | TRBV19 | NA | NA | TRBJ2-7
CASSVSGAAYNEQFF | TGTGCCAGCAGTGTAAGCGGAGCTGCCTACAATGAGCAGTTCTTC | TRBV25-1 | NA | NA | TRBJ2-1
CASSVQVYNEQFF | TGTGCCAGCAGCGTACAGGTCTACAATGAGCAGTTCTTC | TRBV5-5 | NA | NA | TRBJ2-1
CAISVGSVGRINTGELFF | TGTGCCATCAGTGTTGGGTCTGTGGGGCGCATTAACACCGGGGAGCTGTTTTTT | TRBV10-3 | once | NA | TRBJ2-2
CATRQRLYGYTF | TGTGCCACCCGCCAGAGACTTTATGGCTACACCTTC | TRBV6-5 | NA | NA | TRBJ1-2
CAISGAGGSDQPQHF | TGTGCCATCAGTGGGGCAGGGGGTAGTGATCAGCCCCAGCATTTT | TRBV10-3 | few | TRBD1 | TRBJ1-5